This record looks at one T cell receptor beta chain sequence and its context. This entry is derived from a study of blood T cell repertoires in COVID-19. As for the study in general: Sites in the United States, Italy and Spain provided acute and convalescent COVID-19 samples.

Participants came from about 23 US areas, aged about 18 to 100 years. Recovered status in Cohort 3 required two negative PCRs, clearance, or symptom resolution. Original processing methods: Amplification with reference gene primers provided the estimates of nucleated cell counts. Profiling relied on immunoSEQ multiplex PCR, and the TCRdb table lists in-frame clones only, not all of them. Clone size and V and J calls were adopted from that table, with D and trimming inferred from the DNA. The data hold 150,000 to 180,000 clones, with about 80% observed a single time. The CDR3 is made up of 13 amino acids. V trimming: 2 bases; J trimming: 2 bases; junction bases outside the gene matches: 0. The V gene's germline CDR1 is LGHNT and CDR2 FRNRAP.

The source is a man aged 50-60 years who had recovered from COVID-19. The rearrangement links TRBV12-5 to TRBJ2-7, with 7 bases lining up with TRBD1. The sequenced sample consisted of PBMCs or T cells enriched from blood (not recorded which). The CDR3 loop reads CASGLTGAYEQYF. CDR3 nucleotides: TGTGCTAGTGGTTTGACAGGGGCCTACGAGCAGTACTTC.